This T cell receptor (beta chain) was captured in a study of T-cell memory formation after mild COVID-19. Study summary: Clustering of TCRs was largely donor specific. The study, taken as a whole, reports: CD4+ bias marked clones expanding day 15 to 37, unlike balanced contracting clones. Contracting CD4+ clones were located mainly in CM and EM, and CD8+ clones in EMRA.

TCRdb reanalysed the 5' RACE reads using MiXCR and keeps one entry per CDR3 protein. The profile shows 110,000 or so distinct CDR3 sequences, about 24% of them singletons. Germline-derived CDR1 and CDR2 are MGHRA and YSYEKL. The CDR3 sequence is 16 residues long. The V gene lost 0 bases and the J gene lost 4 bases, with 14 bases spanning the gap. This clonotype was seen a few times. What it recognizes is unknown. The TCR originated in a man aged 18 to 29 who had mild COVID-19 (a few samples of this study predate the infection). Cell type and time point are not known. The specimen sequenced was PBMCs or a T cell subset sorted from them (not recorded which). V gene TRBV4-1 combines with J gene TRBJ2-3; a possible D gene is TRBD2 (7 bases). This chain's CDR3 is CASSQDRGGGADTQYF. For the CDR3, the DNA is TGCGCCAGCAGCCAAGATAGGGGCGGGGGCGCAGATACGCAGTATTTT.